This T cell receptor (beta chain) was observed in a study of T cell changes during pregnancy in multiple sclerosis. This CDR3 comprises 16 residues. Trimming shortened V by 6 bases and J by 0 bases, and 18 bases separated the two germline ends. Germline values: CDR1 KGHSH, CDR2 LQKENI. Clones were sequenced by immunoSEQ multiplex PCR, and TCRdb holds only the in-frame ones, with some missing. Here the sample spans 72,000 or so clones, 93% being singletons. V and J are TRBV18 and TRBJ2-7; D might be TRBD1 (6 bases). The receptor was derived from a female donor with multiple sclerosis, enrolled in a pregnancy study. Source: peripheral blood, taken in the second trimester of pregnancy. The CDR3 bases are TGTGCCAGCTCGCCGGGTGGGGGCCCCAGCTCCTACGAGCAGTACTTC. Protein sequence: CASSPGGGPSSYEQYF. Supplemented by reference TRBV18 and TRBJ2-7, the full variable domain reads NAGVMQNPRHLVRRRGQEARLRCSPMKGHSHVYWYRQLPEEGLKFMVYLQKENIIDESGMPKERFSAEFPKEGPSILRIQQVVRGDSAAYFCASSPGGGPSSYEQYFGPGTRLTVT.